Below, one TCR beta chain is given with its context. Produced via immunoSEQ multiplex PCR; TCRdb's table is partial and in-frame only. There are some 87,000 clones in the sample; approximately 84% occur only once, and about 24% lies in the top ten. The entry originates in a study of blood T cell repertoires in COVID-19. About the study: Researchers got acute and convalescent COVID-19 samples from the United States, Italy and Spain. Nucleic acid was either cDNA or gDNA, and it came from T cells, B-cell-depleted T cells, or PBMCs.

The sequence was collected from a human donor in a cohort sampled during active COVID-19. Sequencing was done on a sample of peripheral blood.

Here the CDR3 DNA reads TGTGCCAGCAACCGGGACAGCATCTATGGCTACACCTTC. As protein: CASNRDSIYGYTF. The chain recombines TRBV19 with TRBJ1-2; 7 bases map to TRBD1. The trim removed 9 bases at V and 4 bases at J, leaving 8 bases unmatched. Germline CDR1 LNHDA, CDR2 SQIVND (reference sequence). The CDR3 has 13 amino acids.